This T cell receptor beta chain was retrieved from a study of OX40 agonist ivuxolimab in advanced cancers. A history of autoimmune disease or systemic immunosuppression excluded patients. Libraries were prepared by immunoSEQ multiplex PCR; TCRdb keeps only in-frame clonotypes and omits some of them. This sample carries some 65,000 clones, nearly 90% of them seen once, and the ten largest clones take around 12%. This clone came up once. Germline CDR1 reads SGHTS; CDR2 reads YDEGEE. Trimming took off 0 bases at V and 4 bases at J, with 4 bases between the two ends. This CDR3 contains 13 residues. The sequenced sample was CD4+ or CD8+ T cells sorted from blood, obtained in a trial of the OX40 agonist ivuxolimab. The genes are TRBV5-8 and TRBJ2-2; D ambiguous. This clonotype was obtained from an adult with an advanced solid tumor such as melanoma, head and neck, liver or kidney cancer. The CDR3 region has the DNA TGTGCCAGCAGCTTGGGCACCACCGGGGAGCTGTTTTTT. Encoded protein: CASSLGTTGELFF.